The present entry profiles one TCR beta chain with its context. After 5'RACE with constant-segment primers, TCR alpha and TCR beta cDNA libraries carrying sample barcodes and UMIs were obtained. One entry per CDR3 protein results from TCRdb running MiXCR on the 5' RACE reads. In the table there are around 410,000 distinct CDR3 sequences, 20% to 30% of which are singletons. The data originate from a study of T-cell memory formation after mild COVID-19. The germline gives CDR1 SGDLS, CDR2 YYNGEE. The CDR3 totals 15 residues. Trimming pared 0 bases from V and 5 bases from J, leaving 12 bases between. The sequenced sample was PBMCs or a T cell subset sorted from them (not recorded which). The chain links TRBV9 to TRBJ1-5, with a tentative D call TRBD1 (5 bases). The receptor was isolated from an adult woman who had mild COVID-19 (a few samples of this study predate the infection). Cell type and time point are not known. The CDR3 sequence: CASSVEGHRDQPQHF. CDR3 bases: TGTGCCAGCAGCGTAGAGGGGCATAGGGATCAGCCCCAGCATTTT.